The entry that follows covers one TCR beta chain sequence. Its antigen remains unidentified. Before the COVID-19 pandemic, during about 2011-2019, CD4+ T cells were taken from unexposed donors. CD4+ T cells were isolated from the cells after more than nine days of culture. Data came from immunoSEQ multiplex PCR; TCRdb stores just in-frame clones and leaves some out. The sample includes some 30,000 clones, 75% to 80% of them seen just once. The data are from a study of CD4 T cells in relation to SARS-CoV-2 and coronaviruses. Study context: PBMCs were cultured with antigen for roughly 10 days before TCR beta sequencing. Study results and caveats: No crossreactivity against non-spike viral proteins was tested here.

V lost 6 bases and J lost 5; bases outside the gene matches: 11. Germline CDR1 and CDR2: LGHDT and YNNKEL (reference sequence). The CDR3 consists of 16 residues. This TCR was recovered from a human donor in good health. Sequencing used CD4+ T cells from PBMCs, cultured in vitro. This chain links TRBV3-1 (or the pseudogene TRBV3-2) with TRBJ2-5; 11 bases align to TRBD1. The CDR3 region has the DNA TGTGCCAGCAGTAACCGGGACAGGGGGTATTCGGAGACCCAGTACTTC. It codes for CASSNRDRGYSETQYF.